The T cell receptor (beta chain) described here comes from a study of blood T cell repertoires in COVID-19. For the study at large: Some COVID-19 samples were acute and others convalescent; all came from the United States, Italy and Spain. PBMCs, B-cell-depleted T cells, or T cells provided the cDNA or gDNA that made up the material.

Original handling: Reference gene primers were amplified, and this amplification served to estimate nucleated cell counts. The repertoire was sequenced with immunoSEQ multiplex PCR; TCRdb's copy has only in-frame clones and lacks some. V, J and clone size are those of that table, while D and trimming were read from the DNA. The sample has 120,000 to 150,000 clones, 84% seen once. V trimming: 4 bases; J trimming: 8 bases; junction bases outside the gene matches: 9. Germline values: CDR1 WNHNN, CDR2 SYGVQD (reference sequence). This CDR3 is built from 15 residues. Sequenced input: peripheral blood. V is TRBV10-1 and J is TRBJ2-1; 9 nucleotides match TRBD1. This clonotype originated in a human donor in a cohort sampled during active COVID-19. The DNA for the CDR3 is TGCGCCAGCAGTGCCGCCGGGACAGGGACCCATGAGCAGTTCTTC. It translates to CASSAAGTGTHEQFF.